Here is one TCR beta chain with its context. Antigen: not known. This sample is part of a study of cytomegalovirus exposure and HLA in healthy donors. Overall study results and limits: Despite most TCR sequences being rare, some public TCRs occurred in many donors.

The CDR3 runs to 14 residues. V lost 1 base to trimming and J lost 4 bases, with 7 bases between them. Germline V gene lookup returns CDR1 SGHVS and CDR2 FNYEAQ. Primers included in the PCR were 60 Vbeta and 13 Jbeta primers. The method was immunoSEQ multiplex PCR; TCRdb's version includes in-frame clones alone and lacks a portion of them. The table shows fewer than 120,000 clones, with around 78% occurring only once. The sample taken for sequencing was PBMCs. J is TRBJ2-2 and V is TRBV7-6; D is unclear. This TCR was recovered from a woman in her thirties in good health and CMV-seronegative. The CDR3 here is CASSLEEFTGELFF. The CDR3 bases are TGTGCCAGCAGCTTAGAAGAGTTCACCGGGGAGCTGTTTTTT.